Shown below are 26 T cell receptor beta chains from a single sample sequenced in a study of T cells in narcolepsy. TCRdb keeps only in-frame clones here, not all; method: immunoSEQ multiplex PCR. The sample has tens of thousands of clones, 70% to 85% seen once. The specimen sequenced was CD45RA- memory CD4+ T cells from PBMCs. All receptors derive from a human donor with narcolepsy.

V and J are TRBV30 and TRBJ1-5; perhaps TRBD1 as D (6 bases). Germline V lookup: CDR1 GTSNPN, CDR2 SVGIG (reference sequence). The CDR3 length is 17 residues. The V end was cut by 3 bases, the J end by 6 bases, with 24 bases between. The CDR3 coding sequence is TGTGCCTGGAGCGAAGGGGGGCTCGGGGGCGGGATTCAGCCCCAGCATTTT. Amino acid sequence: CAWSEGGLGGGIQPQHF.

This clone showed up just once. The chain recombines TRBV19 with TRBJ1-5, with D possibly TRBD1 on 6 matching bases. The CDR3 length is 13 residues. Per germline, CDR1 LNHDA and CDR2 SQIVND (reference sequence). Trimming left V 5 bases short and J 4 bases short, with 9 bases between. CDR3 loop: CASSGQKNQPQHF. CDR3 nucleotides: TGTGCCAGTAGTGGACAGAAGAATCAGCCCCAGCATTTT.

The chain links TRBV6-5 to TRBJ1-1; D uncertain. This CDR3 has 14 amino acids. Per the germline V gene, CDR1 is MNHEY and CDR2 is SVGAGI. Trimming left V 4 bases short and J 0 bases short, with 9 bases between. The CDR3: CASSSKQMNTEAFF. CDR3 in DNA: TGTGCCAGCAGTTCCAAACAGATGAACACTGAAGCTTTCTTT.

This chain links TRBV7-9 with TRBJ2-5, with 8 bases lining up with TRBD2. Trimming at V came to 5 bases and at J to 5 bases, leaving 10 bases not matched to a gene. The CDR3 contains 15 residues. CDR1 is SEHNR and CDR2 is FQNEAQ in the germline V gene (reference sequence). CDR3 residues: CASSPGIAGQETQYF. CDR3 sequence (DNA): TGTGCCAGCAGCCCCGGGATAGCGGGGCAGGAGACCCAGTACTTC.

The chain is built from TRBV30 and TRBJ1-5; the D is unclear. CDR3 size: 14 residues. Trimming pared 0 bases from V and 4 bases from J, leaving 10 bases between. Germline V gives CDR1 GTSNPN, CDR2 SVGIG (reference sequence). The CDR3 sequence: CAWSVLQQNQPQHF. The CDR3, as DNA: TGTGCCTGGAGTGTACTTCAGCAGAATCAGCCCCAGCATTTT.

The table lists this clone with a few counts. V is TRBV19 and J is TRBJ1-3, with no clear D. Trimming took 3 bases from V and 0 from J, leaving 9 bases between them. Looked up from germline, CDR1 is LNHDA and CDR2 is SQIVND (reference sequence). The CDR3 consists of 15 residues. The chain's CDR3 is CASSISDTSGNTIYF. CDR3 nucleotide sequence: TGTGCCAGTAGTATCTCAGACACCTCTGGAAACACCATATATTTT.

For the CDR3, the DNA is TGTGCCAGCAGTGGGGGGTGGACTAATGAAAAACTGTTTTTT. Its translation: CASSGGWTNEKLFF. This chain links TRBV11-2 with TRBJ1-4; perhaps TRBD1 as D (5 bases). The V end lost 6 bases, the J end lost 2 bases, and 10 bases lay between the germline ends. Germline CDR1 is SGHAT and CDR2 is FQNNGV. The CDR3 consists of 14 residues.

The chain is built from TRBV6-6 and TRBJ1-5, with 8 bases that match TRBD1. The CDR3 is 13 residues long. The junction had 5 bases not matched to a gene; V was cut back by 6 bases and J by 7 bases. Germline V gene lookup returns CDR1 MNHNY and CDR2 SVGAGI (reference sequence). CDR3 residues: CASSVDRGQPQHF. Here the CDR3 DNA reads TGTGCCAGCAGCGTTGACAGGGGACAGCCCCAGCATTTT.

The chain carries TRBV29-1 and TRBJ1-2; 10 bases map to TRBD1. CDR1 SQVTM and CDR2 ANQGSEA come from the germline V gene. V lost 6 bases to trimming and J lost 8 bases; unmatched junction nucleotides: 12. There are 14 residues in the CDR3. CDR3 sequence reads: CSVLITGTGEGYTF. The CDR3 bases are TGCAGCGTCTTGATTACCGGGACAGGGGAAGGCTACACCTTC.

The chain combines TRBV9 with TRBJ2-7; no clear D. The CDR3 is 13 amino acids. Looked up from germline, CDR1 is SGDLS and CDR2 is YYNGEE. Between the trimmed V and J ends, which lost 0 bases and 6 bases, there was a span of 10 bases. CDR3 sequence (DNA): TGTGCCAGCAGCGTAGTTTCCCGCGGCGAGCAGTACTTC. It translates to CASSVVSRGEQYF.

This chain connects TRBV4-3 to TRBJ1-1, with D possibly being TRBD1 (5 bases). With 0 bases removed from V and 5 bases from J, the gap between germline ends came to 13 bases. Germline CDR1 reads LGHNA; CDR2 reads YSLEER. The CDR3 totals 15 residues. The CDR3 protein is CASSQDGGGWTEAFF. The CDR3 coding sequence is TGCGCCAGCAGCCAAGATGGCGGGGGGTGGACTGAAGCTTTCTTT.

About this clone: The sample contains more than one DNA sequence encoding this CDR3. This sequence joins TRBV7-2 and TRBJ1-1; a possible D gene is TRBD1 (5 bases). The V gene lost 7 bases and the J gene lost 2 bases, with 20 bases spanning the gap. CDR1 and CDR2 from the germline V gene are SGHTA and FQGNSA. The CDR3 covers 16 residues. Here the CDR3 DNA reads TGTGCCAGCACGACTAGTAGCAGGGTGGGTAACACTGAAGCTTTCTTT. It encodes CASTTSSRVGNTEAFF. Full variable domain (rest looked up from reference TRBV7-2 and TRBJ1-1): GAGVSQSPSNKVTEKGKDVELRCDPISGHTALYWYRQSLGQGLEFLIYFQGNSAPDKSGLPSDRFSAERTGGSVSTLTIQRTQQEDSAVYLCASTTSSRVGNTEAFFGQGTRLTVV.

The chain joins TRBV7-9 to TRBJ1-1; possibly TRBD1 for D (6 bases). The germline V and J ends were trimmed by 5 bases and 1 base, with 11 bases remaining between them. The CDR3 sequence is 14 residues long. The germline V gene has CDR1 SEHNR and CDR2 FQNEAQ (reference sequence). The CDR3 is CASSMTGSNTEAFF. CDR3 bases: TGTGCCAGCAGCATGACAGGATCGAACACTGAAGCTTTCTTT.

The V gene is TRBV11-1, the J gene TRBJ1-1; D is possibly TRBD1 (5 bases). This CDR3 has 15 residues. Germline V gene lookup returns CDR1 SGHAT and CDR2 FQDESV (reference sequence). Trimming stripped 4 bases from V and 4 bases from J, with 16 bases between. CDR3 in amino acids: CASSSFRGVSTEAFF. In DNA form, the CDR3 reads TGTGCCAGCAGCTCCTTTCGAGGGGTGAGCACTGAAGCTTTCTTT.

This chain joins TRBV7-9 and TRBJ1-5; D remains ambiguous. This CDR3 is built from 13 residues. The V end lost 0 bases, the J end lost 0 bases, and 0 bases lay between the germline ends. Per the germline V gene, CDR1 is SEHNR and CDR2 is FQNEAQ (reference sequence). This chain's CDR3 is CASSLASNQPQHF. In DNA, the CDR3 is TGTGCCAGCAGCTTAGCTAGCAATCAGCCCCAGCATTTT.

The chain recombines TRBV7-2 with TRBJ1-5, with D tentatively TRBD1 (5 bases). The ends were cut back, 3 bases at V and 5 bases at J, with 14 bases in the middle. This CDR3 comprises 15 residues. CDR1 is SGHTA, CDR2 FQGNSA, per germline. The CDR3 region is CASSLAGRSDQPQHF. CDR3 nucleotides: TGTGCCAGCAGCTTGGCAGGGCGGAGCGATCAGCCCCAGCATTTT.

The chain couples TRBV10-3 to TRBJ2-1; possibly TRBD1 or TRBD2 for D (5 bases each). CDR1 is ENHRY and CDR2 is SYGVKD in the germline V gene. V lost 0 bases and J lost 6, with 12 bases in between. CDR3 length equals 15 residues. CDR3 bases: TGTGCCATCAGTGAGTCGGGGGTAGGGTTCAATGAGCAGTTCTTC. Protein product: CAISESGVGFNEQFF.

The sample holds a few counts of this clone. The V call is TRBV16, the J call TRBJ2-7, with 9 bases aligning to TRBD1. V lost 3 bases and J lost 3; bases outside the gene matches: 18. CDR1 and CDR2 (germline): KGHSY, FQNENV. CDR3 length equals 19 residues. CDR3 DNA: TGTGCCAGCAGCCATAGGGCCCCGGGACAGGGTAATTTGGACTACGAGCAGTACTTC. Protein product: CASSHRAPGQGNLDYEQYF. Combining the CDR3 with reference TRBV16 and TRBJ2-7 gives the whole variable domain GEEVAQTPKHLVRGEGQKAKLYCAPIKGHSYVFWYQQVLKNEFKFLISFQNENVFDETGMPKERFSAKCLPNSPCSLEIQATKLEDSAVYFCASSHRAPGQGNLDYEQYFGPGTRLTVT.

This sequence joins TRBV6-5 and TRBJ1-2; 9 nucleotides match TRBD1. Trimming at V came to 5 bases and at J to 0 bases, leaving 4 bases not matched to a gene. The CDR3 is 15 residues long. The germline V gene encodes CDR1 MNHEY and CDR2 SVGAGI. The CDR3 bases are TGTGCCAGCAGTCAGACAGGGGGAGCTAACTATGGCTACACCTTC. It translates to CASSQTGGANYGYTF.

Concerning this clone: The germline gene is not matched at one end of the junction; a read error may be the cause. At the DNA level, this CDR3 is encoded by other sequences in the same sample as well. The chain uses TRBV7-3 and TRBJ1-2; D not certain. The CDR3 runs 13 residues. Germline CDR1 reads SGHTA; CDR2 reads FQGTGA. CDR3 loop: CASSLTGDYGYTF. In nucleotides, the CDR3 is TGTGCCAGCAGCCTAACTGGGGACTATGGCTACACCTTC.

The V and J genes are TRBV5-5 and TRBJ1-1; no definite D call. The germline V gene encodes CDR1 SGHKS and CDR2 YYEKEE (reference sequence). This CDR3 is 13 amino acids long. Trimming cost V 2 bases and J 1 base, with 6 bases left between them. CDR3 loop: CASSFAANTEAFF. DNA of the CDR3: TGTGCCAGCAGCTTTGCAGCGAACACTGAAGCTTTCTTT.

The gene calls are TRBV6-1 and TRBJ1-4, with unresolved D. V was trimmed by 6 bases and J by 8 bases, leaving 16 bases between them. The CDR3 has 14 residues. Germline V CDR1 and CDR2: MNHNS, SASEGT. The CDR3 here is CASRQLRAEEKLFF. The CDR3 nucleotides are TGTGCCAGCAGGCAGCTTCGGGCAGAAGAAAAACTGTTTTTT.

V gene TRBV15 combines with J gene TRBJ1-2; a possible D gene is TRBD1 (5 bases). V shed 5 bases and J shed 7 bases, with 17 bases lying between them. CDR3 size: 14 residues. The germline V gene has CDR1 LNHNV and CDR2 YYDKDF (reference sequence). The CDR3: CATSPRPGSAGYTF. The CDR3 DNA reads TGTGCCACCAGCCCCCGCCCAGGGTCGGCTGGCTACACCTTC.

V gene TRBV4-2 combines with J gene TRBJ1-5; 7 bases agree with TRBD1. After removal of 0 bases from V and 6 bases from J, the junction contained 11 bases not matched to a gene. This CDR3 comprises 17 residues. Germline V gene data show CDR1 as LGHNA and CDR2 as YNFKEQ. CDR3 sequence: CASSQDLTGVGGQPQHF. The CDR3 nucleotides are TGTGCCAGCAGCCAAGATTTAACAGGGGTTGGGGGTCAGCCCCAGCATTTT.

The chain links TRBV4-1 to TRBJ2-1; D unresolved. Trimming pared 4 bases from V and 5 bases from J, leaving 3 bases between. The germline gives CDR1 MGHRA, CDR2 YSYEKL. This CDR3 has 11 amino acids. For the CDR3, the DNA is TGCGCCAGCAGCCGGGACAATGAGCAGTTCTTC. This translates into CASSRDNEQFF.

This clone was seen more than once but under ten times. J is TRBJ2-1 and V is TRBV7-3, with 9 bases aligning to TRBD2. Looked up from germline, CDR1 is SGHTA and CDR2 is FQGTGA. This CDR3 region has 15 residues. Trimming at V came to 5 bases and at J to 5 bases, leaving 7 bases not matched to a gene. The CDR3 sequence is CASSRSGGRDNEQFF. The CDR3 DNA reads TGTGCCAGCAGCCGCAGCGGGGGGCGGGACAATGAGCAGTTCTTC.